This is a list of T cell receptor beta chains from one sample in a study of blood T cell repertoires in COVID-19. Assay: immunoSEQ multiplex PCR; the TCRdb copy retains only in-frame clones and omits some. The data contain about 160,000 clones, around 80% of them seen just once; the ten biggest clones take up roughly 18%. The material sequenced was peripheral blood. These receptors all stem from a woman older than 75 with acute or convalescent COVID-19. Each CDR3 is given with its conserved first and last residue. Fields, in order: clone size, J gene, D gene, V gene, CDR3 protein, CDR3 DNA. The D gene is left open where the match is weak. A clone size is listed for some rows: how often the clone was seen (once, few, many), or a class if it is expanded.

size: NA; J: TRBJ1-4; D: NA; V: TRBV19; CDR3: CASSTGPTSEKLFF; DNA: TGTGCCAGTAGTACAGGACCAACTAGTGAAAAACTGTTTTTT
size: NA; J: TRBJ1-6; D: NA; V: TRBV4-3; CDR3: CASSQGGRVYSPLHF; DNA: TGCGCCAGCAGCCAAGGAGGCAGGGTGTATTCACCCCTCCACTTT
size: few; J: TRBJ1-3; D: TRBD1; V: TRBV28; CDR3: CASEGAPRGNTIYF; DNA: TGTGCCAGCGAGGGGGCCCCGAGGGGAAACACCATATATTTT
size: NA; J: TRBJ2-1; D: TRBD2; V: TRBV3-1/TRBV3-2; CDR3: CASSQGGGEQFF; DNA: TGTGCCAGCAGCCAAGGGGGGGGTGAGCAGTTCTTC
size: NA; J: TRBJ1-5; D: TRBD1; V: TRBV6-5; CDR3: CASRSTGDFNQPQHF; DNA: TGTGCCAGCAGAAGCACAGGGGACTTCAATCAGCCCCAGCATTTT
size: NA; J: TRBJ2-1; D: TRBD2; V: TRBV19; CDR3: CASTMTSGIINEQFF; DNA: TGTGCCAGTACAATGACTAGCGGGATAATCAATGAGCAGTTCTTC
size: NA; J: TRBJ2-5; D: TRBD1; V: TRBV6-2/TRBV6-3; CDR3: CASSSYTGARETQYF; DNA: TGTGCCAGCAGTTCCTACACAGGGGCTAGGGAGACCCAGTACTTC
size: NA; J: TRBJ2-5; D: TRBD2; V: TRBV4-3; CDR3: CASSQDPGGLETQYF; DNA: TGCGCCAGCAGCCAAGATCCGGGAGGGTTGGAGACCCAGTACTTC
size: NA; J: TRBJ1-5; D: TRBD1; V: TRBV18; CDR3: CASSPRTGAGSQPQHF; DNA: TGTGCCAGCTCACCACGAACAGGGGCCGGGAGTCAGCCCCAGCATTTT
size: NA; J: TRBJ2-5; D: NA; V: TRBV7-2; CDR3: CASSLRRETQYF; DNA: TGTGCCAGCAGCCTACGGCGGGAGACCCAGTACTTC
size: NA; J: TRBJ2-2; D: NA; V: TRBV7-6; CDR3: CASSTKRTGELFF; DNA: TGTGCCAGCAGTACCAAGAGGACCGGGGAGCTGTTTTTT
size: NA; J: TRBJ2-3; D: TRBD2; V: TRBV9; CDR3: CASSAQTSGGTDTQYF; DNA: TGTGCCAGCAGCGCCCAAACTAGCGGGGGGACAGATACGCAGTATTTT
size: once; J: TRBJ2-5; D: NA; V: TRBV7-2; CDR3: CASSAQGETQYF; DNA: TGTGCCAGCAGCGCCCAGGGGGAGACCCAGTACTTC
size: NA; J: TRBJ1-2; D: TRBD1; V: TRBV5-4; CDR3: CASSLVPGQGSGTF; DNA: TGTGCCAGCAGCTTGGTCCCGGGACAGGGGTCGGGCACCTTC
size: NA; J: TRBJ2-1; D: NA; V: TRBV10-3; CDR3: CAISGRGNEQFF; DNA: TGTGCCATCAGTGGGAGGGGCAATGAGCAGTTCTTC
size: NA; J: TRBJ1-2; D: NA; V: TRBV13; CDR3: CASSLSGLGNYGYTF; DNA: TGTGCCAGCAGCTTATCAGGGCTTGGGAACTATGGCTACACCTTC
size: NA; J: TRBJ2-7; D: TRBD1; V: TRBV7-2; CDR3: CASSLAWTGTHEQYF; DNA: TGTGCCAGCAGCTTAGCGTGGACAGGGACCCACGAGCAGTACTTC
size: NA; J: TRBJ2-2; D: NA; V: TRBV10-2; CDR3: CASSRQTGLNTGELFF; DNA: TGCGCCAGCAGTAGACAAACAGGTTTAAACACCGGGGAGCTGTTTTTT